This T cell receptor beta chain was identified in a study of cytomegalovirus exposure and HLA in healthy donors. Study-wide results and caveats: The study had only CMV serostatus as immune exposure information. A classifier reportedly called cytomegalovirus status with high sensitivity and specificity.

Comments on this clone: Its antigen remains unknown.

Vbeta (60) and Jbeta (13) primers were used in the PCR. The protocol was immunoSEQ multiplex PCR, while the TCRdb copy is restricted to in-frame clones and leaves out a portion. This table holds roughly 110,000 clones, approximately 82% found once. CDR3 length: 14 residues. Germline V gives CDR1 MRHNA, CDR2 SNTAGT. The ends lost 3 bases at V and 1 base at J; junction bases unmatched: 0. The chain has TRBV6-4 and TRBJ2-3; 8 nucleotides match TRBD1. The TCR was taken from a man aged 25-45 years in good health and CMV-seropositive. Material for sequencing was PBMCs. This CDR3 is CASSEGQGTDTQYF. The CDR3 DNA follows: TGTGCCAGCAGTGAGGGACAGGGCACAGATACGCAGTATTTT.